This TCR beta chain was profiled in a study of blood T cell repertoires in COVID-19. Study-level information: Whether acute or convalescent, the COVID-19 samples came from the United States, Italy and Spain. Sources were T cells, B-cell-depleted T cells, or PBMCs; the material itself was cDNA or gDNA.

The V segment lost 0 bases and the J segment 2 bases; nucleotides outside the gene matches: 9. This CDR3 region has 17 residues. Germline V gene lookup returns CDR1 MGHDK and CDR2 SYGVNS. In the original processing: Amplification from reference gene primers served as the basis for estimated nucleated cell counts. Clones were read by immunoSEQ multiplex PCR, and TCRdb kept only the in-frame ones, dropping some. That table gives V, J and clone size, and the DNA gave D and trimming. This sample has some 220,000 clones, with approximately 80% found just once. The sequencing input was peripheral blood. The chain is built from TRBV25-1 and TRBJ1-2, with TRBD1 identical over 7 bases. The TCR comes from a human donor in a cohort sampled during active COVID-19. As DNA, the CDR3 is TGTGCCAGCAGTGAATATCCCTTGACAGGGTCCAACTATGGCTACACCTTC. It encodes CASSEYPLTGSNYGYTF.